This T cell receptor beta chain came from a study of blood T cell repertoires in COVID-19. Overall study context: Samples representing acute and convalescent COVID-19 were sourced from the United States, Italy and Spain.

The sample holds one count of this clone. Sequencing was performed with immunoSEQ multiplex PCR; in TCRdb, only in-frame clones are kept and a portion is missing. The sample lists about 200,000 clones, roughly 87% occurring once. This TCR was sampled from a woman aged 55-69 years with COVID-19, enrolled during active disease. The sequencing input was peripheral blood.

CDR3 protein: CASSKGAERGWETQYF. CDR3 in DNA: TGTGCCAGTAGTAAAGGGGCAGAACGTGGTTGGGAGACCCAGTACTTC. This sequence joins TRBV19 and TRBJ2-5; D is perhaps TRBD1 (5 bases). CDR1 LNHDA and CDR2 SQIVND come from the germline V gene (reference sequence). The CDR3 has 16 amino acids. V gave up 4 bases and J gave up 5 bases, with 20 bases separating them.